Sequencing of this T cell receptor (beta chain) was carried out in a study of cytomegalovirus exposure and HLA in healthy donors. Looking at the study overall: Earlier, 95 million to 120 million unique TCR beta sequences were recovered from approximately 180 million T cells by an analysis.

This clone was observed a few times. Its antigen is unidentified. CDR1 is SEHNR and CDR2 is FQNEAQ in the germline V gene (reference sequence). The CDR3 totals 19 residues. Trimming removed 4 bases from V and 2 bases from J; junction bases left unmatched: 12. The PCR employed 60 Vbeta primers together with 13 Jbeta primers. Sequencing was performed with immunoSEQ multiplex PCR; in TCRdb, only in-frame clones are kept and a portion is missing. The table has 85,000 to 120,000 clones, roughly three fifths seen once. Study-level results: Whilst most TCR sequences proved rare, a subset of public TCRs occurred across many donors. Per published accounts, TCR beta sequences correctly predicted the HLA-A and HLA-B alleles of most subjects. Among TCR beta chains of equal frequency, HLA-associated ones were more clonally expanded in a later analysis.

The sequenced sample was PBMCs. The sequence came from a human donor in good health. The V gene is TRBV7-9, the J gene TRBJ2-3, with 13 bases that match TRBD2. The CDR3 region is CASSSRVGTSGTHTDTQYF. The CDR3 DNA follows: TGTGCCAGCAGCTCCAGGGTCGGGACTAGCGGGACACACACAGATACGCAGTATTTT. The full variable domain, its missing parts supplied by reference TRBV7-9 and TRBJ2-3, is DTGVSQNPRHKITKRGQNVTFRCDPISEHNRLYWYRQTLGQGPEFLTYFQNEAQLEKSRLLSDRFSAERPKGSFSTLEIQRTEQGDSAMYLCASSSRVGTSGTHTDTQYFGPGTRLTVL.